These 30 T cell receptor beta chains were sequenced from one sample in a study of tumor and adjacent non-tumor tissue in lung cancer. Three rounds of nested PCR, following a modified ARM-PCR protocol, produced the TCRbeta library. A single record per CDR3 protein comes from TCRdb applying MiXCR to the multiplex PCR reads. The sample has nearly 50,000 distinct CDR3 sequences, under 75% seen once; the top ten hold around 28%. This sample's RNA came from whole unsorted tissue. More than 3 cm separated this lung sample from the edge of the tumor. The sequenced material came from distant non-tumor lung tissue. The source is a woman between 65 and 79 years old with non-small cell lung cancer.

This clonotype was found once. The conserved phenylalanine or tryptophan normally closing the CDR3 is absent here, so this likely arose from a read error. The chain links TRBV12-3 or TRBV12-4 to TRBJ2-3; D unresolved. CDR3 size: 11 residues. In DNA form, the CDR3 reads TGTACCAGCAGGCGCACAGATACGCAGTATTCT. Protein product: CTSRRTDTQYS.

This clonotype turned up a few times. This may arise from a read error, as a much more abundant clone is one base away. J is TRBJ2-5 and V is TRBV11-2, with TRBD1 identical over 8 bases. Germline V gene data show CDR1 as SGHAT and CDR2 as FQNNGV. The trim removed 0 bases at V and 9 bases at J, leaving 12 bases unmatched. This CDR3 region has 16 residues. The CDR3 sequence is CASSLDGQGSLEAQYF. In DNA form, the CDR3 reads TGTGCCAGCAGCTTAGACGGACAGGGAAGTTTGGAGGCCCAGTACTTC.

The CDR3 region is CASSPSVGARYGYTF. In DNA, the CDR3 is TGTGCCAGCAGCCCCTCAGTGGGGGCGCGGTATGGCTACACCTTC. The V gene is TRBV7-6, the J gene TRBJ1-2; D possibly corresponds to TRBD1 (6 bases). CDR3 length: 15 residues. Looked up from germline, CDR1 is SGHVS and CDR2 is FNYEAQ. V dropped 5 bases and J dropped 5 bases, with 18 bases sitting between them. Based on the CDR3 plus reference TRBV7-6 and TRBJ1-2, the full variable domain is GAGVSQSPRYKVTKRGQDVALRCDPISGHVSLYWYRQALGQGPEFLTYFNYEAQQDKSGLPNDRFSAERPEGSISTLTIQRTEQRDSAMYRCASSPSVGARYGYTFGSGTRLTVV.

This chain links TRBV30 with TRBJ2-7; no reliable D call. CDR3 length: 12 amino acids. The V gene's germline CDR1 is GTSNPN and CDR2 SVGIG (reference sequence). V lost 1 base to trimming and J lost 4 bases, with 8 bases between them. The CDR3 loop reads CAWSEGLYEQYF. CDR3 bases: TGTGCCTGGAGTGAGGGTCTGTACGAGCAGTACTTC.

Note on this clonotype: At one boundary the junction diverges from the germline segment, which might be a read error. V is TRBV12-3 or TRBV12-4 and J is TRBJ2-1, with 7 bases lining up with TRBD2. The CDR3 sequence is 15 residues long. The CDR3 reads CASSSSGNGDNEQFF. CDR3 nucleotides: TGTGCTAGCAGTTCCAGCGGGAATGGAGACAATGAGCAGTTCTTC.

This clonotype occurred many times. The V and J genes are TRBV5-1 and TRBJ2-3, with TRBD2 identical over 12 bases. The CDR3 runs 16 residues. J lost 1 base, V lost 4 bases, and 4 bases had no gene match. Looked up from germline, CDR1 is SGHRS and CDR2 is YFSETQ. The CDR3 protein is CASSQTSGSRTDTQYF. CDR3 DNA: TGCGCCAGCAGCCAGACTAGCGGGAGCCGCACAGATACGCAGTATTTT.

For this clonotype: No conserved phenylalanine or tryptophan ends this CDR3, so it is likely a read error. The J gene is TRBJ1-3, the V gene TRBV29-1, with D possibly matching TRBD1 (5 bases). Germline V CDR1 and CDR2: SQVTM, ANQGSEA. V was trimmed by 7 bases and J by 7 bases, leaving 20 bases between them. The CDR3 contains 14 residues. This CDR3 reads CSERGGEAGNTIYI. CDR3 DNA: TGCAGCGAGCGTGGCGGGGAAGCAGGGAACACCATATATATT.

About this clonotype itself: The conserved closing phenylalanine or tryptophan is absent in this CDR3, likely reflecting a read error. This chain joins TRBV29-1 and TRBJ2-1; D remains ambiguous. Germline values: CDR1 SQVTM, CDR2 ANQGSEA. The V and J ends lost 3 bases and 9 bases respectively, with 15 bases between them. CDR3 length equals 13 residues. CDR3 in amino acids: CSVDIPETAEQFL. For the CDR3, the DNA is TGCAGCGTTGATATCCCGGAAACGGCTGAGCAGTTCCTC.

A note on this clonotype: This CDR3 is missing its conserved last phenylalanine or tryptophan, likely due to a read error. The rearrangement joins TRBV29-1 to TRBJ2-7; D ambiguous. The CDR3 contains 11 residues. Germline V gene sequence: CDR1 SQVTM, CDR2 ANQGSEA. The CDR3 sequence: CSIEDSYEQYL. The CDR3, as DNA: TGCAGCATTGAAGATTCTTACGAGCAGTACTTA.

The J gene is TRBJ2-3, the V gene TRBV28, with D hard to call. The CDR3 has 12 amino acids. V was clipped by 9 bases and J by 0 bases, with 7 bases between them. Per the germline V gene, CDR1 is MDHEN and CDR2 is SYDVKM. DNA of the CDR3: TGTGCCAGACGTATCAGCACAGATACGCAGTATTTT. Amino acid sequence: CARRISTDTQYF.

With respect to this clonotype: The junction departs from germline at one end; a sequencing error may be responsible. Here the CDR3 reads CASSHTPLRGPQHF. CDR3 nucleotides: TGTGCTAGCAGTCATACCCCACTGCGGGGGCCCCAGCATTTT. This sequence joins TRBV6-5 and TRBJ1-5; D not resolved. Germline V gene lookup returns CDR1 MNHEY and CDR2 SVGAGI. The CDR3 is made up of 14 amino acids.

Concerning this clonotype itself: At one end, the junction sequence differs from germline, possibly due to a read error. This chain connects TRBV4-2 to TRBJ2-2; D is perhaps TRBD2 (5 bases). The CDR3 is made up of 16 amino acids. CDR1 and CDR2 (germline): LGHNA, YNFKEQ. CDR3 region: CASSQDWVANTGDLFF. The CDR3 nucleotides are TGTGCCAGCAGCCAAGATTGGGTCGCGAACACCGGGGATCTGTTTTTT.

This clonotype was detected ten times or more. The chain couples TRBV29-1 to TRBJ1-1, with 7 bases aligning to TRBD1. The CDR3 spans 10 residues. The junction had 2 bases not matched to a gene; V was cut back by 6 bases and J by 7 bases. CDR1 is SQVTM and CDR2 is ANQGSEA in the germline V gene. CDR3 amino acids: CSVGDSEAFF. For the CDR3, the DNA is TGCAGCGTAGGGGACAGTGAAGCTTTCTTT.

This clonotype was seen just once. This sequence may be a read error, since a much larger clone differs from it by one base. The chain recombines TRBV11-2 with TRBJ1-1; weak D call: TRBD1 (5 bases). CDR3 size: 14 residues. CDR1 is SGHAT, CDR2 FQNNGV, per germline. DNA of the CDR3: TGTGCCAACAGCTTTGAGGGGCAGGACACTGAAGCTTTCTTT. Translation: CANSFEGQDTEAFF.

About this clonotype itself: A much larger clonotype is one base distant, so this may be a read error. The chain carries TRBV20-1 and TRBJ1-5, with 8 nucleotides matching TRBD1. CDR3 length: 13 amino acids. Looked up from germline, CDR1 is DFQATT and CDR2 is SNEGSKA (reference sequence). Trimming took 6 bases from V and 5 from J; bases not matched to a gene: 6. The CDR3 region has the DNA TGCAGTGCGGAACAGGGGGGCTATCAGCCCCAGCATTTT. It encodes CSAEQGGYQPQHF.

This clonotype came up many times. V and J are TRBV20-1 and TRBJ2-5; 9 bases align to TRBD2. J lost 3 bases, V lost 0 bases, and 5 bases had no gene match. The CDR3 covers 15 residues. Germline assignment: CDR1 DFQATT and CDR2 SNEGSKA (reference sequence). For the CDR3, the DNA is TGCAGTGCTAGAGATTTGGCGGGAGGGGAAGAGACCCAGTACTTC. This codes for CSARDLAGGEETQYF.

There are a few counts of this clonotype. One base away lies a much larger clone, so this may be a sequencing read error. In DNA, the CDR3 is TGTGCCAGCACCTACAGACAGGCTGACAATGAGCTGTTCTTC. It codes for CASTYRQADNELFF. The rearrangement links TRBV12-3 or TRBV12-4 to TRBJ2-1; possibly TRBD1 for D (6 bases). The CDR3 spans 14 residues.

A note on this clonotype: One end of the junction varies from germline; a read error may be responsible. The chain carries TRBV29-1 and TRBJ2-1, with D tentatively TRBD1 (5 bases). The germline V gene has CDR1 SQVTM and CDR2 ANQGSEA. This CDR3 is 12 amino acids long. In DNA, the CDR3 is TGTAGAGTTGATTCAGGGTACAATGAGCAGTCCTTC. The encoded protein is CRVDSGYNEQSF.

This clonotype came up many times. V and J are TRBV5-1 and TRBJ2-7; TRBD2 matches at 8 bases. V lost 4 bases and J lost 6; bases outside the gene matches: 9. Germline V gives CDR1 SGHRS, CDR2 YFSETQ. This CDR3 contains 14 residues. CDR3 in DNA: TGCGCCAGCAGCAAGGATCCCGGGAGGGCCGAGCAGTACTTC. Translation: CASSKDPGRAEQYF.

The sample holds a few counts of this clonotype. A read error may be the cause here, since a much bigger clone is one base away. In this CDR3 the conserved last residue, phenylalanine or tryptophan, is missing, so a read error is likely. It is unclear where the CDR3 begins or ends on the DNA, so no DNA is shown, and the CDR3 is as TCRdb lists it. The chain combines TRBV12-3 or TRBV12-4 with TRBJ1-1; TRBD1, as called in the table, went unchecked against the DNA. The CDR3 comprises 12 residues, both ends counted. The chain's CDR3 is CASTEQGLTASL.

Turning to this clonotype: One end of the junction varies from germline; a read error may be responsible. The chain uses TRBV29-1 and TRBJ1-2; no reliable D call. The CDR3 covers 14 residues. Per the germline V gene, CDR1 is SQVTM and CDR2 is ANQGSEA. Here the CDR3 reads CSVFRGISGDSYTF. The CDR3 region has the DNA TGCAGCGTTTTTAGAGGGATTTCGGGAGATAGCTATACCTTC.

This clonotype was seen many times. The chain links TRBV6-5 to TRBJ2-7, with unresolved D. V was clipped by 3 bases and J by 0 bases, with 3 bases between them. The CDR3 covers 12 residues. The germline CDR1 and CDR2 sequences are MNHEY and SVGAGI. In DNA, the CDR3 is TGTGCCAGCAGTTATCACTCCTACGAGCAGTACTTC. It yields the protein CASSYHSYEQYF.

To note about this clonotype: A single base separates this from a much larger clone, so it may be a read error. CDR3 residues: CSAIEQSTGWAYNEQFF. CDR3 nucleotides: TGCAGTGCTATCGAGCAATCGACAGGTTGGGCCTACAATGAGCAGTTCTTC. The chain uses TRBV20-1 and TRBJ2-1, with D possibly matching TRBD1 (6 bases). Per germline, CDR1 DFQATT and CDR2 SNEGSKA (reference sequence). The CDR3 runs 17 residues. Trimming took 4 bases from V and 2 from J, leaving 21 bases between them.

With respect to this clonotype: A much larger clonotype is one base distant, so this may be a read error. The chain recombines TRBV11-2 with TRBJ2-5, with unresolved D. In germline, CDR1 is SGHAT, CDR2 FQNNGV. CDR3 length: 12 amino acids. CDR3 residues: CVSSFTAETQYF. As DNA, the CDR3 is TGTGTCAGCAGCTTTACAGCCGAGACCCAGTACTTC.

As concerns this clonotype: One end of the junction does not line up with germline, which may come from a read error. This chain connects TRBV11-3 to TRBJ2-1, with TRBD1 matching over 11 bases. The germline V gene has CDR1 SGHNT and CDR2 YENEEA. This CDR3 contains 16 residues. The CDR3 DNA follows: TGTACAAGCAGCGAGGGACAGGGGGTCTCCTACGATGAGCAGTTCTTT. Residues: CTSSEGQGVSYDEQFF.

A note on this clonotype: A read error may account for a junction end that differs from germline. The chain links TRBV6-5 to TRBJ2-5; TRBD2 aligns across 13 bases. CDR3 size: 15 residues. The germline V gene encodes CDR1 MNHEY and CDR2 SVGAGI. The CDR3 loop is CARSFGLAGEETQYF. The CDR3 DNA reads TGTGCCAGAAGTTTCGGACTAGCGGGGGAAGAGACCCAGTATTTC.

The chain recombines TRBV7-8 with TRBJ1-4; D ambiguous. This CDR3 is built from 13 residues. Looked up from germline, CDR1 is SGHVS and CDR2 is FQNEAQ. Trimming pared 4 bases from V and 12 bases from J, leaving 15 bases between. Written as DNA, the CDR3 is TGTGCCAGCAGCTGGAACAGTGCGGTGGAACTGTTTTTT. Amino acid sequence: CASSWNSAVELFF. Full variable domain (missing parts from reference TRBV7-8 and TRBJ1-4): GAGVSQSPRYKVAKRGQDVALRCDPISGHVSLFWYQQALGQGPEFLTYFQNEAQLDKSGLPSDRFFAERPEGSVSTLKIQRTQQEDSAVYLCASSWNSAVELFFGSGTQLSVL.

Here the CDR3 DNA reads TGCGCCAGAGGAGAGGACTTCCCGGGTGAAAAACTGTTTTTT. Residues: CARGEDFPGEKLFF. The chain combines TRBV10-2 with TRBJ1-4, with D uncertain. The CDR3 runs to 14 residues. Germline V gene data show CDR1 as WSHSY and CDR2 as SAAADI. Deletions cut 9 bases from V and 7 bases from J, with 18 bases between.

This chain uses TRBV5-1 with TRBJ1-2; D is ambiguous. V lost 3 bases, J lost 0 bases, and 12 bases lay in between. Per germline, CDR1 SGHRS and CDR2 YFSETQ. This CDR3 has 15 residues. CDR3 nucleotides: TGCGCCAGCAGCTCATGGGATGAGACTAACTATGGCTACACCTTC. Translation: CASSSWDETNYGYTF.

Details on this clonotype: A much larger clone sits a single nucleotide away, making a read error possible. The chain has TRBV28 and TRBJ2-1, with 7 positions matching TRBD1. With 9 bases clipped from V and 6 bases from J, the junction kept 14 bases outside the gene matches. The CDR3 length is 15 residues. Looked up from germline, CDR1 is MDHEN and CDR2 is SYDVKM. The CDR3 nucleotides read TGTGCCAGACGACCGAGGGACAGAACTTGCAATGAGCAGTTCTTC. It translates to CARRPRDRTCNEQFF.